The present T cell receptor (beta chain) was sequenced within a study of T-cell reconstitution after alpha-beta-depleted transplantation in children. Overall study findings and caveats: Surviving recipient T cells and intrathymic progenitors accounted for some patients' high TCRbeta diversity at day 60. Counts and diversity of T cells one year after transplant came mostly from newly produced T cells. The origin of alpha-beta T cells about two months after transplant was reportedly several hundred expanded graft clones.

Germline loops: CDR1 SGHRS, CDR2 YFSETQ. This CDR3 has 14 residues. Trimming removed 4 bases at V and 2 bases at J, with 7 bases between. The library targeted TCRbeta and was prepared with unique molecular identifiers. TCRdb re-called the PCR reads with MiXCR, one entry per CDR3 protein. The repertoire holds roughly 420,000 distinct CDR3 sequences, with about 17% as singletons. On this clonotype: As yet, its antigen is unknown.

The clonotype comes from a boy in the first two years of life who had a stem cell transplant for Wiskott-Aldrich syndrome, so the T cells may come from the graft donor. The V gene is TRBV5-1, the J gene TRBJ2-6; D not certain. The sequencing used PBMCs, mostly from graft donor cells, collected 360 days after TCRalphabeta/CD19-depleted stem cell transplant. The DNA for the CDR3 is TGCGCCAGCAGCGTAACACCTGGGGCCAACGTCCTGACTTTC. Its protein product is CASSVTPGANVLTF.